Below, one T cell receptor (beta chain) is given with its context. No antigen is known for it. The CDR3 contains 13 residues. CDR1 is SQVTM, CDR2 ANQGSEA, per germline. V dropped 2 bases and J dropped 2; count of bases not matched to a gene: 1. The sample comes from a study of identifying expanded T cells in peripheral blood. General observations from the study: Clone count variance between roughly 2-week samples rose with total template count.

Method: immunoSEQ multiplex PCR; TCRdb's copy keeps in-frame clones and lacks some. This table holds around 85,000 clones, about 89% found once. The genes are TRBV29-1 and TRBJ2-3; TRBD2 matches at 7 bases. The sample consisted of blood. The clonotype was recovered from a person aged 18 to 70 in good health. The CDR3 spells CSVETSATDTQYF. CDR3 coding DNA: TGCAGCGTTGAAACTAGCGCCACAGATACGCAGTATTTT.